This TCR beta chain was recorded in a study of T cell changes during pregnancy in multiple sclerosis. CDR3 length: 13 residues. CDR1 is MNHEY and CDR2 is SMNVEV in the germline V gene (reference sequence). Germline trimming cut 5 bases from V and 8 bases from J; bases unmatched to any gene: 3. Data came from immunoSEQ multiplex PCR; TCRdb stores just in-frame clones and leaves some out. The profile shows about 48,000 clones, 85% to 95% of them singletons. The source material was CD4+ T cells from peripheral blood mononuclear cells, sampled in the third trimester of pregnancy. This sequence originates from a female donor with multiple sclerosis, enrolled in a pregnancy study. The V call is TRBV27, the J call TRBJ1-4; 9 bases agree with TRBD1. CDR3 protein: CASSRQGEEKLFF. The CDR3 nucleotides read TGTGCCAGCAGTCGACAGGGGGAGGAAAAACTGTTTTTT.